The 27 T cell receptor beta chains listed next were all sequenced from one sample in a study of blood T cell repertoires in COVID-19. Data came from immunoSEQ multiplex PCR; TCRdb stores just in-frame clones and leaves some out. The sample has about 110,000 clones, roughly 85% seen once. Sequences were obtained from peripheral blood. These receptors all stem from a human donor in a cohort sampled during active COVID-19.

V and J are TRBV5-1 and TRBJ2-3; 7 nucleotides match TRBD1. The CDR3 has 15 residues. Germline V gene data show CDR1 as SGHRS and CDR2 as YFSETQ. V dropped 3 bases and J dropped 2; count of bases not matched to a gene: 6. CDR3 in amino acids: CASSSPGTATDTQYF. The CDR3 DNA reads as TGCGCCAGCAGCTCCCCCGGGACAGCCACAGATACGCAGTATTTT.

Relative to its sample, this clone is medium-sized (0.01 to 0.1%). This sample includes further DNA sequences coding for the same CDR3. The V call is TRBV6-4, the J call TRBJ2-1, with TRBD2 identical over 11 bases. The V and J ends lost 6 bases and 5 bases, in that order; junction bases with no gene match: 6. Germline V lookup: CDR1 MRHNA, CDR2 SNTAGT. CDR3 length: 15 amino acids. DNA for the CDR3: TGTGCCAGCAGGAGGGTAGCGGGAGGGAACAATGAGCAGTTCTTC. This codes for CASRRVAGGNNEQFF.

The rearrangement uses TRBV13 and TRBJ2-3; the D is unclear. This CDR3 comprises 12 residues. Germline V CDR1 and CDR2: PRHDT, FYEKMQ (reference sequence). Deletions cut 5 bases from V and 5 bases from J, with 8 bases between. The CDR3 DNA is TGTGCCAGCAGCCGGTTTGTAGATACGCAGTATTTT. Its translation is CASSRFVDTQYF.

This clone was seen more than once but under ten times. The chain links TRBV6-4 to TRBJ2-1, with 7 bases lining up with TRBD1. The trim removed 0 bases at V and 6 bases at J, leaving 8 bases unmatched. The CDR3 consists of 16 residues. CDR1 and CDR2 (germline): MRHNA, SNTAGT. Here the CDR3 reads CASSDSGTVTINEQFF. CDR3 bases: TGTGCCAGCAGTGACTCCGGGACAGTAACCATCAATGAGCAGTTCTTC.

This chain links TRBV19 with TRBJ1-3; D is undetermined. CDR3 length equals 15 residues. The V end was cut by 9 bases, the J end by 3 bases, with 18 bases between. Germline CDR1 is LNHDA and CDR2 is SQIVND (reference sequence). CDR3 DNA sequence: TGTGCCAGCTTGAGTCGGGGTTTCAGTGGAAACACCATATATTTT. As protein: CASLSRGFSGNTIYF.

The chain combines TRBV5-1 with TRBJ2-7, with 7 bases aligning to TRBD2. The germline V gene has CDR1 SGHRS and CDR2 YFSETQ. The CDR3 runs 15 residues. V lost 4 bases, J lost 7 bases, and 14 bases stayed unmatched. The CDR3 region is CASSAVLDGAGEQYF. CDR3 DNA sequence: TGCGCCAGCAGCGCGGTCCTGGACGGAGCGGGAGAGCAGTACTTC.

The rearrangement links TRBV9 to TRBJ2-7; D may be TRBD2 (5 bases). This CDR3 is 14 amino acids long. Between the trimmed V and J ends, which lost 2 bases and 3 bases, there was a span of 12 bases. Looked up from germline, CDR1 is SGDLS and CDR2 is YYNGEE. CDR3 DNA: TGTGCCAGCAGCGTCGGGGTATCTATCTACGAGCAGTACTTC. Translated, it gives CASSVGVSIYEQYF.

The chain recombines TRBV15 with TRBJ1-6; 7 nucleotides align to TRBD1. J gave up 7 bases and V 0 bases, and 6 bases lay outside the gene matches. The CDR3 is made up of 16 amino acids. Germline CDR1 LNHNV, CDR2 YYDKDF (reference sequence). The CDR3 bases are TGTGCCACCAGCAGAGATATAGGGGGCGAAAATTCACCCCTCCACTTT. The encoded protein is CATSRDIGGENSPLHF.

The J gene is TRBJ2-7, the V gene TRBV3-1 (or the pseudogene TRBV3-2), with TRBD2 matching over 8 bases. Germline lookup yields CDR1 LGHDT and CDR2 YNNKEL (reference sequence). V gave up 1 base and J gave up 9 bases; unmatched junction bases: 5. The CDR3 contains 13 residues. DNA for the CDR3: TGTGCCAGCAGCCAAGGGACCAGCGGGGGGCAGTACTTC. It encodes CASSQGTSGGQYF.

This CDR3 is CASSLGVGQGKTYEQYF. The CDR3, as DNA: TGTGCCAGCAGCTTAGGGGTTGGACAGGGAAAAACCTACGAGCAGTACTTC. The J gene is TRBJ2-7, the V gene TRBV7-9; 8 bases agree with TRBD1. V was clipped by 1 base and J by 2 bases; unmatched bases: 10. CDR3 length: 17 amino acids. From germline, CDR1 is SEHNR and CDR2 FQNEAQ (reference sequence).

V usage is TRBV29-1 and J usage is TRBJ1-1, with D maybe TRBD1 (6 bases). CDR1 and CDR2 from the germline V gene are SQVTM and ANQGSEA. The CDR3 loop spans 15 amino acids. V was trimmed by 7 bases and J by 3 bases, leaving 21 bases between them. CDR3 residues: CSARGGAQGDTEAFF. CDR3 in DNA: TGCAGCGCCCGAGGGGGGGCGCAAGGGGACACTGAAGCTTTCTTT.

The V and J genes are TRBV5-1 and TRBJ1-4, with 7 nucleotides matching TRBD1. The germline V gene has CDR1 SGHRS and CDR2 YFSETQ. Unmatched junction bases numbered 4, after V lost 4 bases and J lost 4 bases. CDR3 length equals 14 residues. In DNA, the CDR3 is TGCGCCAGCAGCCCCCGGGACAGTAATGAAAAACTGTTTTTT. Protein product: CASSPRDSNEKLFF.

The chain uses TRBV5-1 and TRBJ2-1; TRBD1 might be the D (6 bases). CDR1 and CDR2 (germline): SGHRS, YFSETQ. The CDR3 length is 14 residues. Trimming stripped 7 bases from V and 5 bases from J, with 16 bases between. CDR3 protein: CASHTPTGNNEQFF. The DNA for the CDR3 is TGCGCCAGCCACACCCCCACAGGGAACAATGAGCAGTTCTTC. The variable domain in full, with the rest retrieved from reference TRBV5-1 and TRBJ2-1, is KAGVTQTPRYLIKTRGQQVTLSCSPISGHRSVSWYQQTPGQGLQFLFEYFSETQRNKGNFPGRFSGRQFSNSRSEMNVSTLELGDSALYLCASHTPTGNNEQFFGPGTRLTVL.

V and J are TRBV6-5 and TRBJ1-1, with D possibly being TRBD1 (6 bases). Per germline, CDR1 MNHEY and CDR2 SVGAGI. V gave up 0 bases and J gave up 5 bases, with 13 bases separating them. This CDR3 spans 15 amino acids. Written as DNA, the CDR3 is TGTGCCAGCAGTTACTCTCAACGAGGGGGAACTGAAGCTTTCTTT. Translated: CASSYSQRGGTEAFF.

This clone has more than one count but fewer than ten. The gene calls are TRBV7-3 and TRBJ1-3, with a possible D match to TRBD1 (5 bases). This CDR3 comprises 15 residues. V lost 5 bases to trimming and J lost 1 base, with 12 bases between them. Germline CDR1 and CDR2: SGHTA and FQGTGA. The CDR3 sequence: CASSLGQGSGNTIYF. CDR3 DNA: TGTGCCAGCAGCCTTGGGCAGGGTTCTGGAAACACCATATATTTT.

This chain connects TRBV7-2 to TRBJ2-1; 7 positions match TRBD2. The CDR3 is made up of 16 amino acids. The germline gives CDR1 SGHTA, CDR2 FQGNSA. With V trimmed by 1 base and J by 7 bases, 10 bases remained unmatched. DNA of the CDR3: TGTGCCAGCAGCTTAGGATTTGGGGGGGGAATTAATGAGCAGTTCTTC. Its protein product is CASSLGFGGGINEQFF.

This rearrangement joins TRBV12-3 or TRBV12-4 to TRBJ2-7; tentatively, D is TRBD2 (6 bases). Trimming removed 2 bases from V and 7 bases from J, with 6 bases in between. The CDR3 sequence is 11 residues long. In nucleotides, the CDR3 is TGTGCCAGCAGTTTAAGCGGGGAGCAGTACTTC. Translated, it gives CASSLSGEQYF.

The J gene is TRBJ2-3, the V gene TRBV12-3 or TRBV12-4; 8 bases align to TRBD2. The length of the CDR3 is 12 residues. J lost 4 bases, V lost 10 bases, and 4 bases had no gene match. CDR3 nucleotides: TGTGCCACCGGACTAGCTGCAGATACGCAGTATTTT. Protein: CATGLAADTQYF.

The chain carries TRBV19 and TRBJ1-5; 8 bases agree with TRBD1. V shed 5 bases and J 4 bases; nucleotides not matched to a gene: 7. The CDR3 is made up of 15 amino acids. CDR1 and CDR2 from the germline V gene are LNHDA and SQIVND (reference sequence). The CDR3 reads CASSPRQGLNQPQHF. CDR3 in DNA: TGTGCCAGTAGTCCAAGACAGGGGCTAAATCAGCCCCAGCATTTT.

This clone was seen once. The chain has TRBV12-3 or TRBV12-4 and TRBJ1-1; the match to TRBD1 covers 9 bases. CDR3 length equals 12 residues. Trimming at V came to 6 bases and at J to 12 bases, leaving 8 bases not matched to a gene. The CDR3 DNA reads as TGTGCCAGCAGACCCGGGACAGGGCGAACTTTCTTT. It codes for CASRPGTGRTFF.

The chain carries TRBV11-2 and TRBJ2-1; maybe TRBD2 (7 bases). Deletions cut 2 bases from V and 6 bases from J, with 17 bases between. The CDR3 has 16 amino acids. Per germline, CDR1 SGHAT and CDR2 FQNNGV. The CDR3 DNA reads TGTGCCAGCAGCTTAATAGGGGGGGGTCTACTCAATGAGCAGTTCTTC. It yields the protein CASSLIGGGLLNEQFF.

This chain links TRBV9 with TRBJ2-1, with 7 nucleotides matching TRBD1. CDR3 length equals 16 residues. With V trimmed by 1 base and J by 9 bases, 13 bases remained unmatched. Germline V CDR1 and CDR2: SGDLS, YYNGEE. Here the CDR3 reads CASSVPGQDPTGEQFF. The CDR3 bases are TGTGCCAGCAGCGTACCTGGACAGGACCCGACGGGTGAGCAGTTCTTC.

The genes are TRBV27 and TRBJ1-4, with TRBD1 as a possible D gene (5 bases). Trimming left V 6 bases short and J 7 bases short, with 12 bases between. The CDR3 is made up of 13 amino acids. CDR1 is MNHEY and CDR2 is SMNVEV in the germline V gene (reference sequence). The CDR3 is CASSRPGVEKLFF. The CDR3 DNA follows: TGTGCCAGCAGCAGACCGGGGGTTGAAAAACTGTTTTTT.

This chain joins TRBV5-1 and TRBJ1-6; 10 nucleotides line up with TRBD1. Germline V gene lookup returns CDR1 SGHRS and CDR2 YFSETQ. The CDR3 covers 15 residues. With 7 bases clipped from V and 8 bases from J, the junction kept 9 bases outside the gene matches. As DNA, the CDR3 is TGCGCCAGCTGCCCGTTTGGGACAGGGGATTCACCCCTCCACTTT. Translation: CASCPFGTGDSPLHF.

The genes are TRBV19 and TRBJ2-1, with TRBD1 matching 7 bases. Germline V gives CDR1 LNHDA, CDR2 SQIVND (reference sequence). After removal of 6 bases from V and 4 bases from J, the junction contained 9 bases not matched to a gene. The CDR3 extends over 15 amino acids. The CDR3 region is CASSPPGTAYNEQFF. CDR3 DNA: TGTGCCAGTAGCCCACCCGGGACAGCTTACAATGAGCAGTTCTTC.

CDR3 region: CASSLALGQIEQYF. The CDR3 DNA is TGTGCCAGCAGCTTAGCCTTAGGACAAATCGAGCAGTACTTC. The chain carries TRBV7-2 and TRBJ2-7; tentative D call: TRBD1 (5 bases). Trimming cost V 0 bases and J 6 bases, with 12 bases left between them. This CDR3 spans 14 amino acids. Germline CDR1 reads SGHTA; CDR2 reads FQGNSA.

This clone was counted a few times. J is TRBJ2-7 and V is TRBV19; D is perhaps TRBD2 (5 bases). Germline CDR1 reads LNHDA; CDR2 reads SQIVND (reference sequence). There are 15 residues in the CDR3. V gave up 3 bases and J gave up 5 bases, with 17 bases separating them. The DNA of the CDR3 is TGTGCCAGTAGTATTAACCTAGCAGGTGAAAACGAGCAGTACTTC. Protein sequence: CASSINLAGENEQYF.